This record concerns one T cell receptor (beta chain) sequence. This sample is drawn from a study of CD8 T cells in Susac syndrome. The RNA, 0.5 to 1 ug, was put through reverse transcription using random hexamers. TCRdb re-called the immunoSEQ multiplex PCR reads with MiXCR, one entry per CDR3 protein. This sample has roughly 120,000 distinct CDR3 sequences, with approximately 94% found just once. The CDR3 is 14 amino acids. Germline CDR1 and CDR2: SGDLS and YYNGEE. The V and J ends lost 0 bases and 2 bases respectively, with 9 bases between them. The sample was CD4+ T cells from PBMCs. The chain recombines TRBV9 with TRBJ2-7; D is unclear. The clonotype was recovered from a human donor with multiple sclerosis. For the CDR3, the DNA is TGTGCCAGCAGCGTAGAAGACTTGACCTACGAGCAGTACTTC. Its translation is CASSVEDLTYEQYF.